The table lists the clone carrying this T cell receptor (beta chain) with many counts. Its antigen is currently unknown. This sample is part of a study of blood T cells in healthy people across ages. Study results and limitations: A strong correlation was found between TCR beta diversity and the percentage of naive T cells. Long-lived and aged donors differed, with more naive CD4+ cells and higher diversity in the long-lived.

Trimming cost V 0 bases and J 12 bases, with 13 bases left between them. This CDR3 has 13 amino acids. In germline, CDR1 is MNHEY, CDR2 SVGAGI. A sample-barcoded 5' primer and a J-beta primer mix were used in a second PCR of about 7 to 12 cycles. TCRdb recomputed calls from the 5' RACE reads with MiXCR, one row per CDR3 protein. Among about 1.8 million distinct CDR3 sequences, around 48% were seen once, and the ten largest hold 2% to 2.5%. The sequence came from a woman aged 40 to 50 in good health. The V and J genes are TRBV6-5 and TRBJ2-3; D remains unclear. The sample comprised blood. CDR3 region: CASSYSSPQDQYF. The DNA of the CDR3 is TGTGCCAGCAGTTACTCGAGTCCGCAGGATCAGTATTTT.